This TCR beta chain was profiled in a study of cytomegalovirus exposure and HLA in healthy donors. At the level of the study: The 550 to 700 first-cohort repertoires and the roughly 120 validation repertoires shared the same platform, a later analysis reported.

Germline CDR1 SQVTM, CDR2 ANQGSEA. The CDR3 has 10 residues. The V gene lost 8 bases and the J gene lost 4 bases, with 6 bases spanning the gap. Assay: immunoSEQ multiplex PCR; the TCRdb copy retains only in-frame clones and omits some. The sample has 71,000 or so clones, roughly 94% seen once. The clonotype originates from a woman aged 18-29 years in good health and CMV-seronegative. Sequenced input: PBMCs. This chain links TRBV29-1 with TRBJ2-1, with TRBD1 as a possible D gene (5 bases). The CDR3 here is CSSGYNEQFF. CDR3 bases: TGCAGCTCAGGGTACAATGAGCAGTTCTTC.